This record looks at one TCR beta chain sequence and its context. This sample is part of a study of blood T cell repertoires in COVID-19. Followed longitudinally, the Seattle patients had been enrolled during active infection. Method: immunoSEQ multiplex PCR; TCRdb's copy keeps in-frame clones and lacks some. This table holds 200,000 to 300,000 clones, roughly four fifths found once. V dropped 2 bases and J dropped 6 bases, with 16 bases sitting between them. The CDR3 contains 15 residues. Germline assignment: CDR1 MNHNY and CDR2 SVGAGI (reference sequence). This chain links TRBV6-6 with TRBJ1-2; D ambiguous. Sequencing was performed on peripheral blood. The sequence derives from a woman of 80 years or more with COVID-19, enrolled during active disease. CDR3 protein: CASSYDEGWGDGYTF. In DNA, the CDR3 is TGTGCCAGCAGTTACGACGAGGGCTGGGGTGATGGCTACACCTTC.